Listed below are T cell receptor beta chains from one sample, sequenced in a study of T cell repertoires in cytomegalovirus infection. TCRdb re-analysed the reads in MiXCR, keeping a single row per CDR3 protein. The table includes 830,000 or so distinct CDR3 sequences, approximately 32% detected once. Antigens of these TCRs are unknown. The source was cultured CD8+ T cells from PBMCs, collected from culture after CMV antigen stimulation. Every receptor here comes from a human donor in good health (CMV status not recorded). Some clones in this sample may be carry-over from other donors' samples. The CDR3 runs from the conserved cysteine through the conserved F or W. D genes are given only for firm matches. Expanded clones get a size class; other rows say once, few or many, or leave the size out.

V gene	clone size	D gene	J gene	CDR3 protein	CDR3 DNA
TRBV2	-	TRBD2	TRBJ2-4	CASSYSGGYQLAKNIQYF	TGTGCCAGCAGTTATAGCGGGGGGTACCAGTTAGCCAAAAACATTCAGTACTTC
TRBV7-3	-	-	TRBJ2-5	CASSLTGGVEETQYF	TGTGCCAGCAGCCTCACGGGTGGGGTTGAGGAGACCCAGTACTTC
TRBV7-2	many	-	TRBJ1-2	CASSLAVGSQNDYTF	TGTGCCAGCAGCTTAGCGGTGGGGTCCCAGAATGACTACACCTTC
TRBV12-3/TRBV12-4	many	-	TRBJ1-2	CASSSWVLLNYGYTF	TGTGCCAGCAGTTCCTGGGTCCTCTTAAACTATGGCTACACCTTC
TRBV27	-	TRBD1	TRBJ2-2	CASTGQLTGVLFF	TGTGCCAGCACGGGACAGTTGACCGGGGTGCTGTTTTTT
TRBV7-9	-	-	TRBJ2-5	CASSLDRQQETQYF	TGTGCCAGCAGCTTAGACAGGCAGCAAGAGACCCAGTACTTC
TRBV7-6	few	-	TRBJ1-2	CASSPHGVGYTF	TGTGCCAGCAGCCCCCATGGGGTTGGCTACACCTTC
TRBV7-6	-	-	TRBJ2-1	CASRRDGRYNEQFF	TGTGCCAGCAGGAGGGACGGCCGCTACAATGAGCAGTTCTTC
TRBV19	-	-	TRBJ2-7	CARTIISRQPYEQYF	TGTGCCAGAACCATCATAAGTCGACAGCCCTACGAGCAGTACTTC
TRBV6-1	-	-	TRBJ2-7	CASSEALYHYEQYF	TGTGCCAGCAGTGAAGCCCTATATCACTACGAGCAGTACTTC
TRBV7-9	-	-	TRBJ2-1	CASSLVGSWGEQFF	TGTGCCAGCAGCTTAGTGGGTTCGTGGGGTGAGCAGTTCTTC
TRBV10-3	-	TRBD2	TRBJ2-3	CAITSSGGNPTQYF	TGTGCCATCACCTCTAGCGGGGGGAATCCTACGCAGTATTTT
TRBV24-1	-	TRBD1	TRBJ1-1	CATSDRGSGNTEAFF	TGTGCCACCAGTGACAGGGGGAGCGGGAACACTGAAGCTTTCTTT
TRBV7-9	-	-	TRBJ2-4	CASRGLLNIQYF	TGTGCCAGCAGGGGGCTATTGAACATTCAGTACTTC
TRBV19	few	TRBD2	TRBJ2-1	CASSIAGGHNEQFF	TGTGCCAGTAGTATAGCGGGGGGACACAATGAGCAGTTCTTC
TRBV6-2/TRBV6-3	-	-	TRBJ2-1	CASSYLAGDNEQFF	TGTGCCAGCAGTTATCTGGCAGGGGATAATGAGCAGTTCTTC
TRBV25-1	-	-	TRBJ1-1	CASSEASTEAFF	TGTGCCAGCAGTGAGGCTAGTACTGAAGCTTTCTTT
TRBV12-3/TRBV12-4	-	TRBD2	TRBJ2-1	CASSSSGGPDEQFF	TGTGCCAGCAGCTCTAGCGGGGGGCCGGATGAGCAGTTCTTC
TRBV27	-	-	TRBJ1-1	CASSLWGGSTEAFF	TGTGCCAGCAGTTTATGGGGTGGGAGCACTGAAGCTTTCTTT
TRBV4-1	few	-	TRBJ1-5	CASSPGRFDGQPQHF	TGCGCCAGCAGCCCAGGCAGGTTCGATGGTCAGCCCCAGCATTTT
TRBV7-3	-	TRBD1	TRBJ2-1	CASSLTRTGINEQFF	TGTGCCAGCAGCTTAACGCGGACAGGGATCAATGAGCAGTTCTTC
TRBV27	few	-	TRBJ2-1	CASSATGTGYNEQFF	TGTGCCAGCAGTGCCACAGGGACCGGCTACAATGAGCAGTTCTTC
TRBV12-3/TRBV12-4	few	-	TRBJ1-4	CASKTPGWDEKLFF	TGTGCCAGTAAGACGCCCGGATGGGATGAAAAACTGTTTTTT
TRBV4-2	-	-	TRBJ2-2	CASSQLPRDFTRGRGYTGELFF	TGTGCCAGCAGCCAACTCCCCCGGGACTTTACAAGGGGGCGGGGGTATACCGGGGAGCTGTTTTTT
TRBV7-9	few	-	TRBJ2-4	CASSPLPPAKNIQYF	TGTGCCAGCAGCCCTTTACCGCCGGCCAAAAACATTCAGTACTTC
TRBV25-1	many	TRBD1	TRBJ2-1	CASSEPEPGQAYNEQFF	TGTGCCAGCAGTGAACCTGAACCGGGACAGGCTTACAATGAGCAGTTCTTC
TRBV6-5	-	-	TRBJ2-3	CANRAEPVAPEYF	TGTGCCAACAGGGCCGAACCAGTAGCACCAGAGTATTTT
TRBV7-9	-	-	TRBJ2-5	CASSLATGVYQETQYF	TGTGCCAGCAGCTTAGCGACCGGGGTCTACCAAGAGACCCAGTACTTC
TRBV7-2	-	TRBD2	TRBJ2-3	CASSLLAGAPGDTQYF	TGTGCCAGCAGCTTGTTAGCGGGGGCGCCCGGGGATACGCAGTATTTT
TRBV7-8	many	TRBD2	TRBJ2-3	CASSLGTSGGEDTQYF	TGTGCCAGCAGCTTAGGAACTAGCGGGGGAGAGGATACGCAGTATTTT
TRBV19	few	TRBD1	TRBJ2-5	CASSHRDSQETQYF	TGTGCCAGTAGTCACCGGGACAGCCAAGAGACCCAGTACTTC
TRBV7-2	few	-	TRBJ2-1	CASTSRSSYNEQFF	TGTGCCTCCACTTCGCGGAGCTCCTACAATGAGCAGTTCTTC
TRBV7-4	-	-	TRBJ2-2	CASSLAAGGPNTGELFF	TGTGCCAGCAGCTTAGCAGCTGGGGGTCCTAACACCGGGGAGCTGTTTTTT
TRBV7-6	many	TRBD1	TRBJ1-5	CASSSGGSNQPQHF	TGTGCCAGCAGTTCAGGGGGCAGCAATCAGCCCCAGCATTTT
TRBV7-6	-	TRBD2	TRBJ2-5	CASSLAAGLAGGETQYF	TGTGCCAGCAGCTTAGCGGCGGGACTAGCGGGGGGGGAGACCCAGTACTTC
TRBV10-3	few	-	TRBJ2-7	CAISEPRDNSYEQYF	TGTGCCATCAGTGAGCCCCGGGACAACTCCTACGAGCAGTACTTC
TRBV27	few	TRBD1	TRBJ2-1	CASNRQGVYNEQFF	TGTGCCAGCAATAGGCAGGGGGTATACAATGAGCAGTTCTTC
TRBV11-1	-	TRBD2	TRBJ2-7	CASSPSGLAGRTSEQYF	TGTGCCAGCAGCCCATCCGGACTAGCGGGGAGGACGAGCGAGCAGTACTTC
TRBV4-1	few	TRBD2	TRBJ2-3	CASSHRLAGYTDTQYF	TGCGCCAGCAGCCACAGACTAGCGGGGTACACAGATACGCAGTATTTT
TRBV29-1	-	-	TRBJ1-2	CSVVRDGYTF	TGCAGCGTTGTAAGGGATGGCTACACCTTC
TRBV6-1	-	-	TRBJ2-1	CASRRRGMNEQFF	TGTGCCAGCAGACGCCGGGGTATGAATGAGCAGTTCTTC
TRBV20-1	-	TRBD1	TRBJ1-1	CSASGTGGPEAFF	TGCAGTGCTTCCGGGACAGGGGGTCCTGAAGCTTTCTTT
TRBV6-1	few	-	TRBJ1-1	CASSDMWNTEAFF	TGTGCCAGCAGTGACATGTGGAACACTGAAGCTTTCTTT
TRBV18	many	-	TRBJ2-7	CASSPLSGRLSYEQYF	TGTGCCAGCTCACCTTTATCCGGGCGTCTCTCCTACGAGCAGTACTTC
TRBV6-5	-	TRBD1	TRBJ2-5	CASTPRDRPQETQYF	TGTGCCAGCACACCCCGGGACAGGCCACAAGAGACCCAGTACTTC
TRBV12-3/TRBV12-4	-	-	TRBJ1-1	CASTPGIVNTEAFF	TGTGCCAGCACCCCCGGGATTGTGAACACTGAAGCTTTCTTT
TRBV6-2/TRBV6-3	-	-	TRBJ1-5	CASRQPGGAIQPQHF	TGTGCCAGCAGGCAGCCGGGGGGGGCGATTCAGCCCCAGCATTTT
TRBV6-1	-	TRBD1	TRBJ1-2	CASSVRQGPYGYTF	TGTGCCAGCAGTGTTAGACAGGGCCCCTATGGCTACACCTTC
TRBV7-9	many	TRBD1	TRBJ2-3	CASSSTDRGMSTDTQYF	TGTGCCAGCAGCTCCACAGACAGGGGGATGAGCACAGATACGCAGTATTTT
TRBV5-5	-	TRBD1	TRBJ2-3	CASSQKSFDRAGTDTQYF	TGTGCCAGCAGCCAAAAATCTTTCGACAGGGCGGGCACAGATACGCAGTATTTT
TRBV25-1	-	-	TRBJ2-1	CASSPGTREGNEQFF	TGTGCCAGCAGCCCCGGGACCCGGGAAGGCAATGAGCAGTTCTTC
TRBV7-6	few	TRBD1	TRBJ1-1	CASSLGGQGPTEAFF	TGTGCCAGCAGCTTGGGCGGACAGGGACCCACTGAAGCTTTCTTT
TRBV20-1	few	TRBD2	TRBJ2-1	CSARDVRAGEYEQFF	TGCAGTGCTAGAGATGTAAGGGCGGGGGAGTATGAGCAGTTCTTC
TRBV7-9	few	-	TRBJ1-1	CASSIGSGATEAFF	TGTGCCAGCAGCATCGGCTCAGGGGCCACTGAAGCTTTCTTT
TRBV27	few	-	TRBJ1-1	CASSLSAGMNTEAFF	TGTGCCAGCAGTTTAAGTGCAGGCATGAACACTGAAGCTTTCTTT
TRBV11-3	few	-	TRBJ2-7	CASSSRESYEQYF	TGTGCCAGCAGCTCCCGGGAATCCTACGAGCAGTACTTC
TRBV27	few	TRBD2	TRBJ2-1	CASSDLAGANEQFF	TGTGCCAGCAGCGATCTAGCGGGGGCCAATGAGCAGTTCTTC